This T cell receptor (beta chain) was recovered during a study of Graves' ophthalmopathy and Graves' hyperthyroidism. Amplification from RNA transcripts yielded the TCR beta CDR3 regions. The workflow started with a first-round RT-PCR run with HTBI primers and then moved on to a second-round multiplex PCR. TCRdb reprocessed the multiplex PCR reads via MiXCR and lists one record per CDR3 protein. The sample has hundreds of thousands of distinct CDR3 sequences, around a fifth seen once. Aged 18 to 65, hyperthyroidism patients had been newly diagnosed, with under 2 months' duration. Exclusion applied to patients with other autoimmune diseases, uncontrolled infections, pregnancy or lactation. Germline V gene sequence: CDR1 SGHTA, CDR2 FQGNSA. The CDR3 contains 13 residues. Trimming pared 1 base from V and 3 bases from J, leaving 7 bases between. This clonotype was recorded at least ten times.

The source material was peripheral blood. The receptor's source is a woman aged 18-29 years with stable Graves' hyperthyroidism. Some clones in this sample may be carry-over from other donors' samples. The chain uses TRBV7-2 and TRBJ2-7; D is unclear. The CDR3 DNA sequence: TGTGCCAGCAGCTTAGATGGGTTCTACGAGCAGTACTTC. This codes for CASSLDGFYEQYF.